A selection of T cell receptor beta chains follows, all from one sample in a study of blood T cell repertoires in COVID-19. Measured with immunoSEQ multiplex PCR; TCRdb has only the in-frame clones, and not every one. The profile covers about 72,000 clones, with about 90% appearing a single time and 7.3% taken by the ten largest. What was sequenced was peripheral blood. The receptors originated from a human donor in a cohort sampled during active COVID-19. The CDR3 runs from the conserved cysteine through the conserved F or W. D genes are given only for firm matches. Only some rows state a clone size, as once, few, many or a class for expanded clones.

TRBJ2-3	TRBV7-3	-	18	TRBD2	TGTGCCAGCAGCTTATCCGGGAGCGGGAGAGGGGGCACAGATACGCAGTATTTT	CASSLSGSGRGGTDTQYF
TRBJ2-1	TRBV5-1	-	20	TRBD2	TGCGCCAGCAGCTTGGGGGCCCCCGGACTAGCGCGCAGCTCCTACAATGAGCAGTTCTTC	CASSLGAPGLARSSYNEQFF
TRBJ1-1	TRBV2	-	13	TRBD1	TGTGCCAGCCGGGGACAGACAAACAGTGAAGCTTTCTTT	CASRGQTNSEAFF
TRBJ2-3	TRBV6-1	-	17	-	TGTGCCAGCAGTGAACTCTTCAGGGTGCGGGGAACAGATACGCAGTATTTT	CASSELFRVRGTDTQYF
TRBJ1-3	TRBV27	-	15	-	TGTGCCAGCAGTTTATCGGGGCGTTCTGGAAACACCATATATTTT	CASSLSGRSGNTIYF
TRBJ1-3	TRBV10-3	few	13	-	TGTGCCATCAGGGGGGGCTCTGGAAACACCATATATTTT	CAIRGGSGNTIYF
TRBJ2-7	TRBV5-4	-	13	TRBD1	TGTGCCAGCAGGGACAGGAGCTCCTACGAGCAGTACTTC	CASRDRSSYEQYF
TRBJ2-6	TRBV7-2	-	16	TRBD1	TGTGCCAGCAGCCTAGAGGGGGCGTCGGGGGCCAACGTCCTGACTTTC	CASSLEGASGANVLTF
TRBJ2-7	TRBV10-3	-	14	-	TGTGCCATCAGTGAGAGTAACTATCCCTACGAGCAGTACTTC	CAISESNYPYEQYF
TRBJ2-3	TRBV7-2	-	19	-	TGTGCCAGCAGGACCTCCGTGGGAGAACGACGATCTAGCACAGATACGCAGTATTTT	CASRTSVGERRSSTDTQYF
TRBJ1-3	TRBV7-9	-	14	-	TGTGCCAGCAAATTGAGCAACTCTGGAAACACCATATATTTT	CASKLSNSGNTIYF
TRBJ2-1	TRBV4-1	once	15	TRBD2	TGCGCCAGCAGCCAAGTAGGACTAGCGCCCAATGAGCAGTTCTTC	CASSQVGLAPNEQFF
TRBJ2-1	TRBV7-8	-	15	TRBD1	TGTGCCAGCAGCTCCCGGGACAGGGCCCTCGATGAGCAGTTCTTC	CASSSRDRALDEQFF
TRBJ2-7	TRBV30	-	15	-	TGTGCCTGGAGCGGACAGGTCGGGGGCTCCTACGAGCAGTACTTC	CAWSGQVGGSYEQYF
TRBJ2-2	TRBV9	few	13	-	TGTGCCTCAAAATCCGGTGGCACCGGGGAGCTGTTTTTT	CASKSGGTGELFF
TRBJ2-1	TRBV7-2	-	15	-	TGTGCCAGCAGCCCCCACGCGGGGGCGGACAATGAGCAGTTCTTC	CASSPHAGADNEQFF
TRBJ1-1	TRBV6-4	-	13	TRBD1	TGTGCCAGCAGTGACTCGTCACAGGGGCAAGCTTTCTTT	CASSDSSQGQAFF
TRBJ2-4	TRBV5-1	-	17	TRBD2	TGCGCCAGCAGCACCACCGGGACTAGCGGGAGCGCGGGCATTCAGTACTTC	CASSTTGTSGSAGIQYF
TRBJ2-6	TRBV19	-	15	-	TGTGCCAGTAGTATGGAGGGTTCTGGGGCCAACGTCCTGACTTTC	CASSMEGSGANVLTF
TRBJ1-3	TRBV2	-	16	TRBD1	TGTGCCAGCAGCGCAACTATACAGGGGTCCGGAAACACCATATATTTT	CASSATIQGSGNTIYF
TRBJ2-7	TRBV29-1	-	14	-	TGCAGCGCCCGCCCCGGCGGGGCCAGGGACGAGCAGTACTTC	CSARPGGARDEQYF
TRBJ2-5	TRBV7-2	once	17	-	TGTGCCAGCAGCTTAGAGGGGAACCTAGCGAAGCGAGAGACCCAGTACTTC	CASSLEGNLAKRETQYF
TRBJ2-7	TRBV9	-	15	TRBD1	TGTGCCAGCAGCGCCACCGGGGACAGGGACCACGAGCAGTACTTC	CASSATGDRDHEQYF
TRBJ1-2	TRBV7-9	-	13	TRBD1	TGTGCCAGCAGCCCGGGACAGTTATATGGCTACACCTTC	CASSPGQLYGYTF
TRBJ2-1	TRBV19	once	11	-	TGTGCCAGTAGTTCGGGACAACGCCACATCTTC	CASSSGQRHIF
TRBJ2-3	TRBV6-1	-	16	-	TGTGCCAGCAGTGGCTTCGGACACCCAGGCACAGATACGCAGTATTTT	CASSGFGHPGTDTQYF
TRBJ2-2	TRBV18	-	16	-	TGTGCCAGCTCACCAACCGGACAAGAGAACACCGGGGAGCTGTTTTTT	CASSPTGQENTGELFF
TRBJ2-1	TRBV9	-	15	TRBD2	TGTGCCAGCAGCGTTGGACTAGCGCCCTACAATGAGCAGTTCTTC	CASSVGLAPYNEQFF
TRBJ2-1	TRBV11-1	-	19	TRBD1	TGTGCCAGCAGCTTAGCGACAGGGGGCCCTCTTAGCTCCTACAATGAGCAGTTCTTC	CASSLATGGPLSSYNEQFF
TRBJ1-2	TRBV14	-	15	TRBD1	TGTGCCAGCAGCGAAGGACAGGCTAGGGGCTATGGCTACACCTTC	CASSEGQARGYGYTF
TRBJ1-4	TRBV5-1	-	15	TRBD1	TGCGCCAGCAGCCCGGAACAGGGGGCAGAGGAAAAACTGTTTTTT	CASSPEQGAEEKLFF
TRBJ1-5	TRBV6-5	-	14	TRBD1	TGTGCCAGCAGAACCGGGACAGGGGCCGGGCCCCAGCATTTT	CASRTGTGAGPQHF
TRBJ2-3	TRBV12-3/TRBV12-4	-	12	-	TGTGCCAGCAGAGGACAGATGGATACGCAGTATTTT	CASRGQMDTQYF
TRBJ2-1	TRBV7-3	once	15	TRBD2	TGTGCCAGCAGCTTAAGTGCGGGAGTCTACAATGAGCAGTTCTTC	CASSLSAGVYNEQFF
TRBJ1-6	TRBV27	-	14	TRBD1	TGTGCCAGCAGTCCCGGGACAGGGGCTTCACCCCTCCACTTT	CASSPGTGASPLHF
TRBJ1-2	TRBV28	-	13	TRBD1	TGTGCCAGTTCGACAGGGGGCGTCTATGGCTACACCTTC	CASSTGGVYGYTF
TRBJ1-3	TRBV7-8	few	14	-	TGTGCCAGCAGCTACGACAGCTCTGGAAACACCATATATTTT	CASSYDSSGNTIYF
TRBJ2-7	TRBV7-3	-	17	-	TGTGCCAGCAGCTTAACGGGTCCCGGGTTTGGGTCCTACGAGCAGTACTTC	CASSLTGPGFGSYEQYF
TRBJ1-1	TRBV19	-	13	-	TGTGCCAGTAGTATGGACAGAAACACTGAAGCTTTCTTT	CASSMDRNTEAFF
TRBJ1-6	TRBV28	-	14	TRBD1	TGTGCCAGCAGTTTGGACAGGGTTGGTTCACCCCTCCACTTT	CASSLDRVGSPLHF
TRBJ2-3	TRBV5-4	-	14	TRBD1	TGTGCCAGCAGCTTAGGGCAGGGGGCAGATACGCAGTATTTT	CASSLGQGADTQYF
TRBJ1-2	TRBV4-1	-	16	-	TGCGCCAGCAGCCAAAGGGGGAAGGGTCCTAACTATGGCTACACCTTC	CASSQRGKGPNYGYTF
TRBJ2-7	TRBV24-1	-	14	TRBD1	TGTGCCACCAGTGAGACGGACAGGGCTGACGAGCAGTACTTC	CATSETDRADEQYF
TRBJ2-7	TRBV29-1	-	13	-	TGCAGCGTTGCATGGACAGAAGGTTACGAGCAGTACTTC	CSVAWTEGYEQYF
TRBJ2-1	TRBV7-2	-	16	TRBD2	TGTGCCAGCAGCTTATTAGGGCTAGCGGGGGACAATGAGCAGTTCTTC	CASSLLGLAGDNEQFF
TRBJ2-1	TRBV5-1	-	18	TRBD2	TGCGCCAGCAGCCCTAGCGGGGGGGCCCGTGAAGATATCAATGAGCAGTTCTTC	CASSPSGGAREDINEQFF